Presented here are 17 T cell receptor beta chains from one specimen sequenced in a study of blood T cell repertoires in COVID-19. The data were produced by immunoSEQ multiplex PCR, yet TCRdb's version contains in-frame clones alone and is incomplete. The table includes some 70,000 clones, around 82% detected once. The sequencing input was peripheral blood. The source is a woman aged 60-70 years with acute or convalescent COVID-19.

The rearrangement joins TRBV5-5 to TRBJ2-3, with 8 positions matching TRBD2. Germline loops: CDR1 SGHKS, CDR2 YYEKEE (reference sequence). The CDR3 runs 16 residues. The ends lost 3 bases at V and 6 bases at J; junction bases unmatched: 12. CDR3 residues: CASSYQPGLELDTQYF. CDR3 sequence (DNA): TGTGCCAGCAGCTATCAGCCGGGACTAGAGTTGGATACGCAGTATTTT.

CDR3 sequence: CASSEDPSGGSGYTF. In DNA, the CDR3 is TGTGCCAGCAGTGAGGACCCATCAGGGGGCTCTGGCTACACCTTC. The rearrangement uses TRBV6-2 or TRBV6-3 and TRBJ1-2, with 8 bases that match TRBD1. The CDR3 consists of 15 residues. Germline CDR1 reads MNHEY; CDR2 reads SVGEGT. J gave up 7 bases and V 5 bases, and 12 bases lay outside the gene matches.

The V call is TRBV5-4, the J call TRBJ2-3; 10 nucleotides align to TRBD1. Germline assignment: CDR1 SGHNT and CDR2 YYREEE (reference sequence). Germline trimming cut 4 bases from V and 4 bases from J; bases unmatched to any gene: 9. The CDR3 length is 16 residues. The CDR3, as DNA: TGTGCCAGCAGCCCAAGACAGGGGGCGTCGGCAGATACGCAGTATTTT. Residues: CASSPRQGASADTQYF.

The table lists this clone with a few counts. The chain couples TRBV6-5 to TRBJ2-3; D remains ambiguous. The V gene's germline CDR1 is MNHEY and CDR2 SVGAGI. There are 14 residues in the CDR3. V was trimmed by 4 bases and J by 2 bases, leaving 10 bases between them. This CDR3 reads CASSSALVTDTQYF. The CDR3, as DNA: TGTGCCAGCAGTTCCGCATTAGTCACAGATACGCAGTATTTT.

The chain recombines TRBV18 with TRBJ1-2; D unclear. The CDR3 length is 13 residues. Trimming pared 3 bases from V and 4 bases from J, leaving 9 bases between. The germline V gene has CDR1 KGHSH and CDR2 LQKENI. The CDR3 spells CASSPDKIYGYTF. The CDR3 bases are TGTGCCAGCTCACCTGACAAGATCTATGGCTACACCTTC.

The rearrangement uses TRBV5-6 and TRBJ2-3; D may be TRBD2 (6 bases). CDR1 is SGHDT, CDR2 YYEEEE, per germline. The CDR3 totals 16 residues. V was pared by 4 bases and J by 0 bases, with 15 bases between. The CDR3 DNA is TGTGCCAGCAGCAACCCAGCCGGGACTAGCACAGATACGCAGTATTTT. Translated, it gives CASSNPAGTSTDTQYF. Full variable domain (rest looked up from reference TRBV5-6 and TRBJ2-3): DAGVTQSPTHLIKTRGQQVTLRCSPKSGHDTVSWYQQALGQGPQFIFQYYEEEERQRGNFPDRFSGHQFPNYSSELNVNALLLGDSALYLCASSNPAGTSTDTQYFGPGTRLTVL.

The chain has TRBV29-1 and TRBJ1-1, with TRBD1 as a possible D gene (6 bases). The germline CDR1 and CDR2 sequences are SQVTM and ANQGSEA. With 7 bases removed from V and 4 bases from J, the gap between germline ends came to 16 bases. The CDR3 loop spans 13 amino acids. CDR3 DNA sequence: TGCAGCGGAACCACAGGGAGTAGCACTGAAGCTTTCTTT. Translated: CSGTTGSSTEAFF.

In this sample, this clone turned up a few times. V is TRBV13 and J is TRBJ1-1; TRBD1 aligns across 10 bases. The trim removed 4 bases at V and 4 bases at J, leaving 6 bases unmatched. The length of the CDR3 is 15 residues. Germline CDR1 and CDR2: PRHDT and FYEKMQ (reference sequence). CDR3 residues: CASSSGQGVGTEAFF. In DNA, the CDR3 is TGTGCCAGCAGCTCTGGACAGGGGGTGGGCACTGAAGCTTTCTTT.

V gene TRBV18 combines with J gene TRBJ2-2; D is possibly TRBD2 (6 bases). Trimming stripped 2 bases from V and 6 bases from J, with 16 bases between. CDR1 KGHSH and CDR2 LQKENI come from the germline V gene. CDR3 length: 16 amino acids. CDR3 amino acids: CASSPAIADLAGELFF. The DNA for the CDR3 is TGTGCCAGCTCACCAGCCATAGCGGATTTGGCCGGGGAGCTGTTTTTT. The entire variable domain, with the rest obtained from reference TRBV18 and TRBJ2-2, is as follows: NAGVMQNPRHLVRRRGQEARLRCSPMKGHSHVYWYRQLPEEGLKFMVYLQKENIIDESGMPKERFSAEFPKEGPSILRIQQVVRGDSAAYFCASSPAIADLAGELFFGEGSRLTVL.

In this sample, this clone turned up many times. This sample also contains other DNA sequences that code for the same CDR3. CDR3 DNA: TGTGCCAGTAGTCCGGGACAGCCTTTTAACTATGGCTACACCTTC. Encoded protein: CASSPGQPFNYGYTF. The chain carries TRBV19 and TRBJ1-2; the match to TRBD1 covers 7 bases. Per the germline V gene, CDR1 is LNHDA and CDR2 is SQIVND (reference sequence). V shed 5 bases and J 1 base; nucleotides not matched to a gene: 7. The CDR3 is 15 residues long.

The V call is TRBV5-5, the J call TRBJ1-2; 11 nucleotides align to TRBD1. This CDR3 contains 18 residues. CDR1 and CDR2 (germline): SGHKS, YYEKEE (reference sequence). Trimming at V came to 4 bases and at J to 4 bases, leaving 15 bases not matched to a gene. Written as DNA, the CDR3 is TGTGCCAGCAGCCCCGGACAGGGGGCGGCCTTAAACGTCTATGGCTACACCTTC. It encodes CASSPGQGAALNVYGYTF.

This chain connects TRBV5-1 to TRBJ2-5, with 9 nucleotides matching TRBD2. The CDR3 spans 15 residues. Unmatched junction bases numbered 5, after V lost 4 bases and J lost 1 base. CDR1 SGHRS and CDR2 YFSETQ come from the germline V gene. The CDR3: CASSPSGGTQETQYF. In DNA, the CDR3 is TGCGCCAGCAGCCCGAGCGGGGGGACCCAAGAGACCCAGTACTTC.

The chain couples TRBV4-1 to TRBJ1-4; TRBD1 is a possible D gene (6 bases). The CDR3 is made up of 15 amino acids. CDR1 MGHRA and CDR2 YSYEKL come from the germline V gene. V lost 7 bases and J 5 bases, leaving 17 bases between the germline ends. For the CDR3, the DNA is TGCGCCAGCAACCCAAACGGGCAGGGGAATGAAAAACTGTTTTTT. This codes for CASNPNGQGNEKLFF.

The chain uses TRBV29-1 and TRBJ1-3; 7 positions agree with TRBD1. CDR1 SQVTM and CDR2 ANQGSEA come from the germline V gene. Unmatched junction bases numbered 4, after V lost 8 bases and J lost 0 bases. The CDR3 has 13 residues. The CDR3 DNA sequence: TGCAGCTTCAGGGGGTCCTCTGGAAACACCATATATTTT. This encodes CSFRGSSGNTIYF.

The chain uses TRBV2 and TRBJ2-7; tentatively, D is TRBD1 (5 bases). The CDR3 sequence is 14 residues long. The germline gives CDR1 SNHLY, CDR2 FYNNEI. V lost 7 bases to trimming and J lost 8 bases, with 21 bases between them. The CDR3 is CASNPSTTDGKQYF. The CDR3 DNA follows: TGTGCCAGCAACCCCTCGACGACAGACGGCAAGCAGTACTTC.

This clone was recorded a few times. The chain recombines TRBV5-6 with TRBJ2-3; D uncertain. The germline gives CDR1 SGHDT, CDR2 YYEEEE. V lost 2 bases and J 4 bases, leaving 11 bases between the germline ends. The CDR3 is 14 residues long. The CDR3 sequence is CASSLVQSADTQYF. The CDR3 DNA reads TGTGCCAGCAGCTTAGTCCAGTCCGCAGATACGCAGTATTTT.

This rearrangement joins TRBV5-4 to TRBJ1-2, with TRBD1 identical over 7 bases. The length of the CDR3 is 13 residues. V lost 4 bases to trimming and J lost 7 bases; unmatched junction nucleotides: 7. Germline V lookup: CDR1 SGHNT, CDR2 YYREEE (reference sequence). CDR3 loop: CASSVGTESGYTF. CDR3 nucleotide sequence: TGTGCCAGCAGCGTCGGGACAGAGTCTGGCTACACCTTC.